This T cell receptor beta chain emerged from a study of T cells expressing NK-cell markers. Study-level information: Within the sequenced cohort of eight donors, seven exhibited HCMV seropositivity and one was seronegative.

5'RACE template switching built TCR beta cDNA with unique molecular identifiers. Using the 5' RACE reads, TCRdb records one entry per CDR3 protein without DNA. This sample lists 400,000 or so distinct CDR3 sequences; its ten largest clones have roughly 10%. The CDR3 is 14 residues long. Germline lookup yields CDR1 MNHEY and CDR2 SVGAGI. Sequenced sample: blood T cells: a sorted CD56 or NKG2C T cell subset, CD4+ or CD8+ T cells, or bulk PBMC T cells (not recorded which). The sequence was collected from a woman aged 45-59 years in good health. V is TRBV6-5 and J is TRBJ1-1; the D call from TCRdb, TRBD1, cannot be confirmed without DNA. CDR3 region: CASSPGQRNTEAFF.